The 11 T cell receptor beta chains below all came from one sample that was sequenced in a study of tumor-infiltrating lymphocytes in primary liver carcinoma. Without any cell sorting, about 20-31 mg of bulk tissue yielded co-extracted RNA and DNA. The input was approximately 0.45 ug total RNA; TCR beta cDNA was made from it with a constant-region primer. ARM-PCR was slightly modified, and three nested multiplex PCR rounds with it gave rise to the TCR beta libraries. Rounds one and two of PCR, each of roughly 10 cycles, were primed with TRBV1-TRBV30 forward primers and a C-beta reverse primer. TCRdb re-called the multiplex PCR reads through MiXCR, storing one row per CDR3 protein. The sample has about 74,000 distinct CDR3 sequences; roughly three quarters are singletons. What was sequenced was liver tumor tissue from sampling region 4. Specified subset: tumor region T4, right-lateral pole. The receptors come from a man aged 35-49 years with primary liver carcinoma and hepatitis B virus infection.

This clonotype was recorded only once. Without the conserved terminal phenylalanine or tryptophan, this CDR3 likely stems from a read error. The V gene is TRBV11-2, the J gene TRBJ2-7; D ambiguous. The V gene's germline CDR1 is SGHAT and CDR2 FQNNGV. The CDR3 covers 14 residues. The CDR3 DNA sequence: TGTGGTAGCTCATGGTCGGAGAATCTACGAGGGCAGTACATC. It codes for CGSSWSENLRGQYI.

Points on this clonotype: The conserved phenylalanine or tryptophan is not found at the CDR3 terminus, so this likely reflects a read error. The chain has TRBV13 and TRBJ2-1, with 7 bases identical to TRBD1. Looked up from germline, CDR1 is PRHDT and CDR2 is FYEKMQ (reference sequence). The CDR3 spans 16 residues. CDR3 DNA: TGTGCCAGTACGCCAAGGGGACAGACTTCCTATAATGAGCAGTTCCTC. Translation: CASTPRGQTSYNEQFL.

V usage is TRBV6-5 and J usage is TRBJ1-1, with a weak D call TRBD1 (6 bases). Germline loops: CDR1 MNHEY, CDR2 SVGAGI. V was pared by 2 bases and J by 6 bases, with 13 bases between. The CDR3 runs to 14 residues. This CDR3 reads CASSYQDSWPEAFF. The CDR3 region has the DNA TGTGCCAGCAGTTACCAGGACAGTTGGCCTGAAGCTTTCTTT.

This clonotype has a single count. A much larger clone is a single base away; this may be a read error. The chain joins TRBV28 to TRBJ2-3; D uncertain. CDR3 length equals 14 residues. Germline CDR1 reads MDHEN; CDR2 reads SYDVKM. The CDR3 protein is CVSSLSHDTDTQYF. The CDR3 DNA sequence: TGTGTCAGCAGTTTATCCCACGACACAGATACGCAGTATTTT.

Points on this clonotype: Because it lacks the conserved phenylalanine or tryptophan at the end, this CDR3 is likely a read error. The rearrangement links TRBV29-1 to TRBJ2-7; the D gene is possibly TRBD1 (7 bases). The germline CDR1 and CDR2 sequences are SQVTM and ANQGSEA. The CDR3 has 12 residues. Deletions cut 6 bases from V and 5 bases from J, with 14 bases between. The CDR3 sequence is CSVRGGGNEQYL. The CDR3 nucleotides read TGCAGCGTCCGAGGGGGCGGGAACGAGCAGTACCTC.

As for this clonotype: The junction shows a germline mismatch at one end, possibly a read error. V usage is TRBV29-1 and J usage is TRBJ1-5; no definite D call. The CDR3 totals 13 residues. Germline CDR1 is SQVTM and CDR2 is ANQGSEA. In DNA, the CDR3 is TGCAGTGTTGTGTCTGTGCTCAATCAGCCCCAGCATTTT. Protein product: CSVVSVLNQPQHF.

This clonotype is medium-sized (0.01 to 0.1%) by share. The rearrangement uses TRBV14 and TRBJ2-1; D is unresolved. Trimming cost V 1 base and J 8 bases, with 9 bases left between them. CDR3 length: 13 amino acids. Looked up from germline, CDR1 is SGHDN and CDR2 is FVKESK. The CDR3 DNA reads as TGTGCCAGCAGCCAAGGGACGGTGCATGAGCAGTTCTTC. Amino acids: CASSQGTVHEQFF.

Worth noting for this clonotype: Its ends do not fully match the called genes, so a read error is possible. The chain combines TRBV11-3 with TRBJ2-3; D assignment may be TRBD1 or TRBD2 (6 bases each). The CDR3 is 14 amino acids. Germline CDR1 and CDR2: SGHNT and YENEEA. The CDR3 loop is CTSSTSRGTDTQYF. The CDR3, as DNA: TGTACCAGCAGTACTAGCAGGGGCACAGACACGCAGTATTTT.

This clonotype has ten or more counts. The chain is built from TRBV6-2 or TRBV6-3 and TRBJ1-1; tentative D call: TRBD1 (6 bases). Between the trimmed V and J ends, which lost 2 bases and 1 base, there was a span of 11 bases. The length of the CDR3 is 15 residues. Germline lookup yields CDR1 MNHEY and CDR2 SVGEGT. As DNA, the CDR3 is TGTGCCAGCAGTTACGCGCCGGGACAGAACACTGAAGCTTTCTTT. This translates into CASSYAPGQNTEAFF.

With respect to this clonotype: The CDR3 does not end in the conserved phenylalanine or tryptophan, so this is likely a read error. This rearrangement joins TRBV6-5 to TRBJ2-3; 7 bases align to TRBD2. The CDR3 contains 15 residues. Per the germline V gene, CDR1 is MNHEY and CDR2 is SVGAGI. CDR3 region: CTSNLAGDTTDTQYL. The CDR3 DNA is TGTACCAGCAATCTGGCGGGAGATACTACAGATACGCAGTATCTT.

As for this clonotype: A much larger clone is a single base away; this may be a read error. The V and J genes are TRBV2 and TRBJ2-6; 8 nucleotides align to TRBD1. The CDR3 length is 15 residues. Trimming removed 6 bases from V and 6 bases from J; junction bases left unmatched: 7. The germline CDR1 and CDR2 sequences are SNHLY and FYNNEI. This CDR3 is CASSGQGYAANVLTF. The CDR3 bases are TGTGCCAGCAGCGGACAGGGATATGCGGCCAACGTCCTGACTTTC.